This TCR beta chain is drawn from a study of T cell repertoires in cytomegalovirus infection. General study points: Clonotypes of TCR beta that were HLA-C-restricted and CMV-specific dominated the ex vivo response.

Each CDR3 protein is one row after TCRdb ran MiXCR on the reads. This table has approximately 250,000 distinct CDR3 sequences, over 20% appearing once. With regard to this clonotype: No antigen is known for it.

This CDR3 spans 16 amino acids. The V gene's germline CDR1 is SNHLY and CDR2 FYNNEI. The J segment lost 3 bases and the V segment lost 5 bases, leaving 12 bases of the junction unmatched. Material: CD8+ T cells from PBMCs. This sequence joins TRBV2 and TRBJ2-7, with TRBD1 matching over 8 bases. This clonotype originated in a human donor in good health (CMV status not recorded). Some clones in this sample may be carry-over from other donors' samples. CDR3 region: CASSPNFGTGDYEQYF. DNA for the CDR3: TGTGCCAGCAGTCCTAACTTTGGGACAGGTGACTACGAGCAGTACTTC.